The 8 T cell receptor beta chains reported below all come from one sample, sequenced in a study of cytomegalovirus exposure and HLA in healthy donors. In the PCR, 60 Vbeta and 13 Jbeta primers were used. Sequenced by immunoSEQ multiplex PCR; TCRdb stores in-frame clones only, minus some. This table holds roughly 80,000 clones, roughly 83% found once. Input material: PBMCs. The receptors were sampled from a woman in her 50s in good health and CMV-seronegative.

V gene TRBV28 combines with J gene TRBJ2-7, with 7 bases matching TRBD1. CDR1 is MDHEN and CDR2 is SYDVKM in the germline V gene. V shed 5 bases, J shed 3 bases, and the junction held 7 bases outside the gene matches. The CDR3 sequence is 14 residues long. Here the CDR3 reads CASSPSGQIYEQYF. The CDR3, as DNA: TGTGCCAGCAGTCCCTCGGGACAGATCTACGAGCAGTACTTC.

This clone came up once. The chain carries TRBV7-9 and TRBJ2-1, with D tentatively TRBD1 (7 bases). Looked up from germline, CDR1 is SEHNR and CDR2 is FQNEAQ (reference sequence). CDR3 length: 15 amino acids. Trimming cost V 4 bases and J 2 bases, with 12 bases left between them. CDR3 protein: CASSSGDSPYNEQFF. The CDR3 region has the DNA TGTGCCAGCAGCTCGGGGGACAGCCCCTACAATGAGCAGTTCTTC.

This rearrangement joins TRBV5-1 to TRBJ2-7; unclear D gene. The CDR3 is 12 residues long. The germline CDR1 and CDR2 sequences are SGHRS and YFSETQ. Trimming left V 0 bases short and J 3 bases short, with 4 bases between. CDR3 loop: CASSLDRYEQYF. CDR3 bases: TGCGCCAGCAGCTTGGATCGCTACGAGCAGTACTTC.

The V call is TRBV15, the J call TRBJ1-1; D unclear. CDR3 length: 11 residues. The germline V gene encodes CDR1 LNHNV and CDR2 YYDKDF (reference sequence). The V and J ends lost 3 bases and 6 bases respectively, with 5 bases between them. In nucleotides, the CDR3 is TGTGCCACCAGCAGTCGGTCTGAAGCTTTCTTT. It is translated as CATSSRSEAFF.

This clone was seen at least ten times. The genes are TRBV19 and TRBJ1-1, with TRBD1 matching over 9 bases. Germline loops: CDR1 LNHDA, CDR2 SQIVND (reference sequence). V lost 6 bases and J lost 7; bases outside the gene matches: 0. The CDR3 has 11 amino acids. The CDR3 reads CASRGQGEAFF. The CDR3 DNA follows: TGTGCCAGTAGGGGACAGGGTGAAGCTTTCTTT.

The CDR3 coding sequence is TGTGCCAGCAGCTTGACAGGGGCCCGTTTTGATCCCCAGCATTTT. Protein: CASSLTGARFDPQHF. The J gene is TRBJ1-5, the V gene TRBV5-8; 7 nucleotides agree with TRBD1. Germline CDR1 and CDR2: SGHTS and YDEGEE. CDR3 size: 15 residues. Trimming removed 1 base from V and 10 bases from J; junction bases left unmatched: 11.

This chain connects TRBV9 to TRBJ2-1, with 15 positions matching TRBD2. The V gene's germline CDR1 is SGDLS and CDR2 YYNGEE. Germline trimming cut 0 bases from V and 10 bases from J; bases unmatched to any gene: 2. This CDR3 has 15 residues. The CDR3 is CASSVEGTSGREQFF. CDR3 coding DNA: TGTGCCAGCAGCGTAGAGGGGACTAGCGGGAGGGAGCAGTTCTTC.

The chain uses TRBV5-1 and TRBJ2-1; 12 nucleotides agree with TRBD2. Per germline, CDR1 SGHRS and CDR2 YFSETQ. V trimming: 0 bases; J trimming: 8 bases; junction bases outside the gene matches: 9. The CDR3 contains 17 residues. CDR3 sequence: CASSLEPSGRGGDEQFF. In DNA form, the CDR3 reads TGCGCCAGCAGCTTGGAGCCTAGCGGGAGGGGGGGGGATGAGCAGTTCTTC.